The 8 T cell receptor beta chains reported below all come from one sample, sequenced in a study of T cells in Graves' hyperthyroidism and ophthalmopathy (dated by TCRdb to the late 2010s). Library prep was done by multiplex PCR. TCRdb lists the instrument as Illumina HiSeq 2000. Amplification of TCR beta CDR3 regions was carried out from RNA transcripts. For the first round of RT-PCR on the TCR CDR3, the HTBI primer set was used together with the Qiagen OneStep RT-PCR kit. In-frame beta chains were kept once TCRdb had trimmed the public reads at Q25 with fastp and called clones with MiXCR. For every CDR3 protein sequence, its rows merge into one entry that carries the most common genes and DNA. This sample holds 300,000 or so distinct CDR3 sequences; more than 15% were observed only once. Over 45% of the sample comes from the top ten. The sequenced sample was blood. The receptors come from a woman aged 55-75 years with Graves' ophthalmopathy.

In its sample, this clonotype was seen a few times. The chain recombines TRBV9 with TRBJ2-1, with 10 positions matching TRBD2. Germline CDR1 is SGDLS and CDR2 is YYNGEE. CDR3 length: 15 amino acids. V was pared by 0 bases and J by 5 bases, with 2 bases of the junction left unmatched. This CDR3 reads CASSVVAGGDNEQFF. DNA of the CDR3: TGTGCCAGCAGCGTAGTAGCGGGGGGAGACAATGAGCAGTTCTTC.

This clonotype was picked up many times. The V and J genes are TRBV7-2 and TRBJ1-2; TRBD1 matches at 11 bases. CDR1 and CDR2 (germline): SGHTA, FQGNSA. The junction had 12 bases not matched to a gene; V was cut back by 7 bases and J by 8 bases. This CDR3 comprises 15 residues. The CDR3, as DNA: TGTGCCAGCACCCCAGGGACAGGGGGACCGGAAGGCTACACCTTC. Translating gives CASTPGTGGPEGYTF.

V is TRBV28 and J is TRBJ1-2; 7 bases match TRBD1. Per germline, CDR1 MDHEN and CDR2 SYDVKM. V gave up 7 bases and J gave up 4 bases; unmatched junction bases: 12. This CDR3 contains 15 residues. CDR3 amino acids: CASKTYGTASYGYTF. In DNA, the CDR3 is TGTGCCAGCAAAACATACGGGACAGCGAGCTATGGCTACACCTTC.

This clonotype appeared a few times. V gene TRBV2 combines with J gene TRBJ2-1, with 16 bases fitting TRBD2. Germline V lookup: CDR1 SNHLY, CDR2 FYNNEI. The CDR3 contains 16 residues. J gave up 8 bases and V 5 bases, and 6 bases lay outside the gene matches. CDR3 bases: TGTGCCAGCAGTACCGGGACTAGCGGGAGGGCCGATGAGCAGTTCTTC. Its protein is CASSTGTSGRADEQFF.

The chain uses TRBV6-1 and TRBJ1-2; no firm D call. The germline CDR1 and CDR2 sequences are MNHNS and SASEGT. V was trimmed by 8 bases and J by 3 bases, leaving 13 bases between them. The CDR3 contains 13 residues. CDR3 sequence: CASRGRAYYGYTF. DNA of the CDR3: TGTGCCAGCCGAGGCCGGGCATACTATGGCTACACCTTC.

The CDR3 spells CSVDGTSGGRTDTQYF. CDR3 sequence (DNA): TGCAGCGTTGACGGGACTAGCGGGGGGCGGACAGATACGCAGTATTTT. The J gene is TRBJ2-3, the V gene TRBV29-1; 15 bases line up with TRBD2. CDR3 length equals 16 residues. Germline CDR1 is SQVTM and CDR2 is ANQGSEA. The V and J ends lost 3 bases and 3 bases, in that order; junction bases with no gene match: 4.

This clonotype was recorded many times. CDR3 sequence reads: CASSHEGQGTEAFF. The CDR3 DNA sequence: TGTGCCAGCAGCCACGAGGGACAGGGCACTGAAGCTTTCTTT. The J gene is TRBJ1-1, the V gene TRBV3-1, with 9 nucleotides matching TRBD1. V shed 3 bases, J shed 4 bases, and the junction held 3 bases outside the gene matches. The germline V gene has CDR1 LGHDT and CDR2 YNNKEL (reference sequence). The CDR3 covers 14 residues.

In DNA, the CDR3 is TGTGCCAGCAGCCCTACTAGCCATGGTGGGACAGATACGCAGTATTTT. Encoded protein: CASSPTSHGGTDTQYF. The V gene is TRBV4-2, the J gene TRBJ2-3; a possible D gene is TRBD2 (6 bases). The germline CDR1 and CDR2 sequences are LGHNA and YNFKEQ. V was shortened by 4 bases and J by 3 bases, with 17 bases between the two germline ends. This CDR3 is 16 amino acids long.